The 11 T cell receptor beta chains below were found in one sample sequenced in a study of shared clonotypes between healthy human individuals. Some clones are missing from TCRdb's copy, which holds only in-frame ones; the method was immunoSEQ multiplex PCR. The sample comprises millions of clones, 95% of which are singletons, and 0.13% rests with the top ten. Input material: naive CD4+ T cells sorted from blood. Subset: CD45RA+ positively selected. All receptors come from a man younger than 30 in good health.

The chain uses TRBV5-6 and TRBJ1-1, with 8 bases matching TRBD1. Germline assignment: CDR1 SGHDT and CDR2 YYEEEE. Trimming at V came to 4 bases and at J to 4 bases, leaving 3 bases not matched to a gene. This CDR3 is built from 13 residues. For the CDR3, the DNA is TGTGCCAGCAGCACGGACAGGGCCACTGAAGCTTTCTTT. Protein sequence: CASSTDRATEAFF.

The rearrangement links TRBV25-1 to TRBJ1-6; the D is unclear. The CDR3 extends over 14 amino acids. Trimming pared 7 bases from V and 7 bases from J, leaving 14 bases between. Germline V CDR1 and CDR2: MGHDK, SYGVNS. The CDR3 DNA follows: TGTGCCAGCATCGAAGGCCGGACCAATTCACCCCTCCACTTT. Its protein is CASIEGRTNSPLHF.

The chain is built from TRBV5-1 and TRBJ2-7; TRBD1 is a possible D gene (6 bases). Germline CDR1 is SGHRS and CDR2 is YFSETQ. This CDR3 has 14 residues. V was shortened by 0 bases and J by 3 bases, with 10 bases between the two germline ends. The CDR3 sequence: CASSLGGQLYEQYF. The CDR3 DNA sequence: TGCGCCAGCAGCTTGGGAGGACAGCTCTACGAGCAGTACTTC.

This clone was observed a single time. V usage is TRBV1 and J usage is TRBJ2-7; TRBD2 reflects the table's D call only, with no check against the DNA. TRBV1 is assigned pseudogene status. CDR3 length equals 15 residues. The CDR3 DNA reads TGCACCAGCAGCGCAGCGGGAGGGCCCTCCCACGAGCAGTACTTC. Encoded protein: CTSSAAGGPSHEQYF.

The chain has TRBV18 and TRBJ2-5; TRBD2 matches 7 bases. Trimming at V came to 2 bases and at J to 9 bases, leaving 3 bases not matched to a gene. CDR1 and CDR2 from the germline V gene are KGHSH and LQKENI. There are 12 residues in the CDR3. CDR3 amino acids: CASSPTAGAQYF. In DNA form, the CDR3 reads TGTGCCAGCTCACCAACGGCGGGGGCCCAGTACTTC. Variable domain in full (rest from reference TRBV18 and TRBJ2-5): NAGVMQNPRHLVRRRGQEARLRCSPMKGHSHVYWYRQLPEEGLKFMVYLQKENIIDESGMPKERFSAEFPKEGPSILRIQQVVRGDSAAYFCASSPTAGAQYFGPGTRLLVL.

The genes are TRBV30 and TRBJ2-7, with a possible D match to TRBD1 (5 bases). The CDR3 has 14 amino acids. CDR1 is GTSNPN and CDR2 is SVGIG in the germline V gene (reference sequence). Trimming left V 8 bases short and J 3 bases short, with 20 bases between. The chain's CDR3 is CAATAPQGYYEQYF. The CDR3 DNA is TGTGCCGCCACTGCCCCCCAGGGTTACTACGAGCAGTACTTC.

This chain joins TRBV7-3 and TRBJ2-5, with TRBD1 matching over 7 bases. The ends lost 1 base at V and 4 bases at J; junction bases unmatched: 0. This CDR3 is built from 13 residues. Per the germline V gene, CDR1 is SGHTA and CDR2 is FQGTGA. Here the CDR3 DNA reads TGTGCCAGCAGCTTAAGGGACAGAGAGACCCAGTACTTC. Encoded protein: CASSLRDRETQYF.

CDR3 protein: CASSGTEGGTQYF. The CDR3 DNA is TGTGCCAGTAGCGGGACGGAAGGGGGTACGCAGTATTTT. The chain is built from TRBV19 and TRBJ2-3; tentative D call: TRBD1 (6 bases). The CDR3 totals 13 residues. Trimming took off 6 bases at V and 8 bases at J, with 15 bases between the two ends. Germline V gene lookup returns CDR1 LNHDA and CDR2 SQIVND (reference sequence).

This rearrangement joins TRBV11-2 to TRBJ2-7; 10 nucleotides line up with TRBD1. Germline CDR1 is SGHAT and CDR2 is FQNNGV. The CDR3 sequence is 14 residues long. V dropped 5 bases and J dropped 2; count of bases not matched to a gene: 3. CDR3 amino acids: CASSPGQGPYEQYF. In nucleotides, the CDR3 is TGTGCCAGCAGCCCGGGACAGGGGCCCTACGAGCAGTACTTC. Full variable domain (remainder filled in from reference TRBV11-2 and TRBJ2-7): EAGVAQSPRYKIIEKRQSVAFWCNPISGHATLYWYQQILGQGPKLLIQFQNNGVVDDSQLPKDRFSAERLKGVDSTLKIQPAKLEDSAVYLCASSPGQGPYEQYFGPGTRLTVT.

The chain combines TRBV7-9 with TRBJ1-1, with D maybe TRBD1 (6 bases). Germline V CDR1 and CDR2: SEHNR, FQNEAQ (reference sequence). V was clipped by 7 bases and J by 5 bases, with 20 bases between them. This CDR3 has 15 amino acids. The CDR3, as DNA: TGTGCCAGCACCCCGAGGGGAACAGGGAATACTGAAGCTTTCTTT. The encoded protein is CASTPRGTGNTEAFF.

The chain recombines TRBV21-1 with TRBJ2-5; TRBD2 is the table's D call, not checked against the DNA. TRBV21-1 is described as a pseudogene. The CDR3 sequence is 15 residues long. The CDR3 DNA reads TGTGCCAGCAGCAAAGGACTAGCGGGACTAGAGACCCAGTACTTC. Residues: CASSKGLAGLETQYF.